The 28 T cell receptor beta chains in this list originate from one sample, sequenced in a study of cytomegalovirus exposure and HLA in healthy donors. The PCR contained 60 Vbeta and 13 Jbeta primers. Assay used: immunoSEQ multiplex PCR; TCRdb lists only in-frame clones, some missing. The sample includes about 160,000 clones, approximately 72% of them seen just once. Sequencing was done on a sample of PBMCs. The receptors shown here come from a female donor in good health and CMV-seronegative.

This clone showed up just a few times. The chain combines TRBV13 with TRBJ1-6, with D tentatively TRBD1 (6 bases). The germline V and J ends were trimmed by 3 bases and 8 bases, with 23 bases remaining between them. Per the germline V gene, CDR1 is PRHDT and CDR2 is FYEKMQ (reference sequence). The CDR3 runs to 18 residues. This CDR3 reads CASSFGGTGTWNDSPLHF. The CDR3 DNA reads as TGTGCCAGCAGCTTTGGTGGTACCGGGACATGGAATGATTCACCCCTCCACTTT.

CDR3 sequence: CASSPLNQGTNYGYTF. The CDR3 DNA reads TGTGCCAGCAGCCCCCTTAATCAGGGTACTAACTATGGCTACACCTTC. This chain uses TRBV5-6 with TRBJ1-2; tentatively, D is TRBD1 (5 bases). The germline gives CDR1 SGHDT, CDR2 YYEEEE. The germline V and J ends were trimmed by 4 bases and 0 bases, with 16 bases remaining between them. This CDR3 comprises 16 residues.

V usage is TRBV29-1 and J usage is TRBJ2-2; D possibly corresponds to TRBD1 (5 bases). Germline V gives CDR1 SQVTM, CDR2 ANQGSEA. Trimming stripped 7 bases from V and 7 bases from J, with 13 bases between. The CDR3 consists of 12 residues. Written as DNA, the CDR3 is TGCAGCGCCGAACAAGGGGACGGGGAGCTGTTTTTT. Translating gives CSAEQGDGELFF.

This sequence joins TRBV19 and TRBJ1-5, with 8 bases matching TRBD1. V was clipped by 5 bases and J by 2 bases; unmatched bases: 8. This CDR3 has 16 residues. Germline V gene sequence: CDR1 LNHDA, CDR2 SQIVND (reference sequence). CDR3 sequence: CASSVKQGDGNQPQHF. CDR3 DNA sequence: TGTGCCAGTAGTGTGAAACAGGGGGATGGCAATCAGCCCCAGCATTTT.

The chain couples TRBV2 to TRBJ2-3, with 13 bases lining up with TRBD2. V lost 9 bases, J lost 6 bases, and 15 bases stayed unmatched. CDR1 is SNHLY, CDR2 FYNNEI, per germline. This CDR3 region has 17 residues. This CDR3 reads CASQYQGTSGTTDTQYF. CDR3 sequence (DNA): TGTGCCAGTCAATACCAAGGGACTAGCGGGACTACTGATACGCAGTATTTT.

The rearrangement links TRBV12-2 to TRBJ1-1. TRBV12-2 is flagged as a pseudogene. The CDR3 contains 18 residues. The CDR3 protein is CASRLEHAGKGLNTEAFF. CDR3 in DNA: TGTGCAAGTCGCTTAGAGCATGCGGGGAAAGGGCTGAATACTGAAGCTTTCTTT.

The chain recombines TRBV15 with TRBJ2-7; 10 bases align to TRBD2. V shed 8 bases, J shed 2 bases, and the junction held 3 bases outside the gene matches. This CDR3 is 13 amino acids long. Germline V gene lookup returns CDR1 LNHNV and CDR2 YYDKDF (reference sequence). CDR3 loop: CATASGSAYEQYF. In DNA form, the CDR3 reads TGTGCCACCGCTAGCGGGAGCGCCTACGAGCAGTACTTC.

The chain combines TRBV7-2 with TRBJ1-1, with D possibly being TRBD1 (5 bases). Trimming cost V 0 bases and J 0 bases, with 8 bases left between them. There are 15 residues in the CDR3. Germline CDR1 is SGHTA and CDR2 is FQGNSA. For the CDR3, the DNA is TGTGCCAGCAGCTTAGCTTGGGGGGTGAACACTGAAGCTTTCTTT. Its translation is CASSLAWGVNTEAFF.

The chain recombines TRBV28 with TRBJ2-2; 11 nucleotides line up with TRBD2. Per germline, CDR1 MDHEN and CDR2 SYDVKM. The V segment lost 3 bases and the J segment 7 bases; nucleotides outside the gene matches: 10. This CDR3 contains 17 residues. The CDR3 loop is CASSLLLAGGPGGELFF. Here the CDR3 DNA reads TGTGCCAGCAGTTTGCTCTTAGCGGGAGGGCCTGGCGGGGAGCTGTTTTTT. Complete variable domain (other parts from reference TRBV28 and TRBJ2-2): DVKVTQSSRYLVKRTGEKVFLECVQDMDHENMFWYRQDPGLGLRLIYFSYDVKMKEKGDIPEGYSVSREKKERFSLILESASTNQTSMYLCASSLLLAGGPGGELFFGEGSRLTVL.

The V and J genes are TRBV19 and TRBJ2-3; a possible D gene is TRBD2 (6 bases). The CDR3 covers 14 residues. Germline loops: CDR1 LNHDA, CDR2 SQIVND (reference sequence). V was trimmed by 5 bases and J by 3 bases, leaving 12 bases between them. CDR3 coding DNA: TGTGCCAGTAGTGGGGGTCTAGCGACAGATACGCAGTATTTT. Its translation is CASSGGLATDTQYF.

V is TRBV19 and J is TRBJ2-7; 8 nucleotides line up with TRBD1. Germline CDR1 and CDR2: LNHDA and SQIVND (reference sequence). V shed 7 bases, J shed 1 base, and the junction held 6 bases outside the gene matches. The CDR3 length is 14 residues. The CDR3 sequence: CASKVGTGSYEQYF. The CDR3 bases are TGTGCCAGTAAGGTGGGGACAGGTTCCTACGAGCAGTACTTC.

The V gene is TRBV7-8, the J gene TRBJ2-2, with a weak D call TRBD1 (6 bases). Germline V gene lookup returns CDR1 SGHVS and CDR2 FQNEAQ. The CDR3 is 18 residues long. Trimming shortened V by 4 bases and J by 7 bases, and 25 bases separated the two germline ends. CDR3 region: CASSSRRGPTRGIGELFF. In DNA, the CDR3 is TGTGCCAGCAGCTCCCGAAGAGGACCGACGAGGGGGATCGGGGAGCTGTTTTTT.

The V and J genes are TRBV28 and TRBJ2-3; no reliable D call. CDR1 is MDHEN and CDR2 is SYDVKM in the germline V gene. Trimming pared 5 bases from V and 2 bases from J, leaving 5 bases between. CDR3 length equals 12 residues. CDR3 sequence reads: CASSQNTDTQYF. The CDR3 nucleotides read TGTGCCAGCAGTCAGAACACAGATACGCAGTATTTT.

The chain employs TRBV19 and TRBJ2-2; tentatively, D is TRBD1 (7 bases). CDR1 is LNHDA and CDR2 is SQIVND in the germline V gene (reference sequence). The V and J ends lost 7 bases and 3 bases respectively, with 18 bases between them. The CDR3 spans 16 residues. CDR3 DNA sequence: TGTGCCAGTACCACGGGGGCAGGGGGATACACCGGGGAGCTGTTTTTT. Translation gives CASTTGAGGYTGELFF.

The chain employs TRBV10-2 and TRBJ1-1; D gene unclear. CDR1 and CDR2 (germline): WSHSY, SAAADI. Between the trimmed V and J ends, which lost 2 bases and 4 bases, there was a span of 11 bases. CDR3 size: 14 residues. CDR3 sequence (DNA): TGCGCCAGCAGTGAGACAGCGGGTTCCACTGAAGCTTTCTTT. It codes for CASSETAGSTEAFF.

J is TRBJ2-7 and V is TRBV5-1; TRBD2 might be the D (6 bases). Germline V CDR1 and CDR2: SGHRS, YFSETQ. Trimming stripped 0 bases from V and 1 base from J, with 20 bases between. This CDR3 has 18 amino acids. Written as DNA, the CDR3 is TGCGCCAGCAGCTTGGTCAGAGAATCGGGACTTAAATCCTACGAGCAGTACTTC. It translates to CASSLVRESGLKSYEQYF. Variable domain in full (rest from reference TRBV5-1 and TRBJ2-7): KAGVTQTPRYLIKTRGQQVTLSCSPISGHRSVSWYQQTPGQGLQFLFEYFSETQRNKGNFPGRFSGRQFSNSRSEMNVSTLELGDSALYLCASSLVRESGLKSYEQYFGPGTRLTVT.

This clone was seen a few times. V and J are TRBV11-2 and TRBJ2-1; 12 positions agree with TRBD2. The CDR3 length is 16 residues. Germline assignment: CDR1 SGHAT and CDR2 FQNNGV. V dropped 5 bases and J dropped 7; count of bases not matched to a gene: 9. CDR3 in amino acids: CASSPVASGGANEQFF. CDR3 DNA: TGTGCCAGCAGCCCGGTGGCTAGCGGGGGGGCTAATGAGCAGTTCTTC.

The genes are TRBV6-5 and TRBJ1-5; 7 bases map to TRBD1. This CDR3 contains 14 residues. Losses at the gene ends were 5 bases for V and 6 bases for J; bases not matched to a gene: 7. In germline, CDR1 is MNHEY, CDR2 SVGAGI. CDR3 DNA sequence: TGTGCCAGCAGTCGACAGGGCCGGGGTCAGCCCCAGCATTTT. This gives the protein CASSRQGRGQPQHF.

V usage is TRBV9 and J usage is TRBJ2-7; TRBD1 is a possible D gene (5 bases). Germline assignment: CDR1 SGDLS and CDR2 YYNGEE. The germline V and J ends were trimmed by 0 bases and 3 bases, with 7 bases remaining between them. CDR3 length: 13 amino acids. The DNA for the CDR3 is TGTGCCAGCAGCGTAGAAGGGGACTACGAGCAGTACTTC. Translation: CASSVEGDYEQYF. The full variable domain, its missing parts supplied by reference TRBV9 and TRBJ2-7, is DSGVTQTPKHLITATGQRVTLRCSPRSGDLSVYWYQQSLDQGLQFLIQYYNGEERAKGNILERFSAQQFPDLHSELNLSSLELGDSALYFCASSVEGDYEQYFGPGTRLTVT.

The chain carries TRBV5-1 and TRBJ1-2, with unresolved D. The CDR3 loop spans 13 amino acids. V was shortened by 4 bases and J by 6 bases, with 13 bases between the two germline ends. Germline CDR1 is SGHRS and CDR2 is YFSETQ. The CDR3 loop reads CASSQYGSDGYTF. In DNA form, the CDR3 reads TGCGCCAGCAGCCAATACGGCAGCGATGGCTACACCTTC.

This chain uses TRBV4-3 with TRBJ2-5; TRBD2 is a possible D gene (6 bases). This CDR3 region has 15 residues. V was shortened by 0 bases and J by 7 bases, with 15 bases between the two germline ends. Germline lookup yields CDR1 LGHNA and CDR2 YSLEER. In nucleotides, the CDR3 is TGCGCCAGCAGCCAAGATTGGCTAGCGAGTGGGACCCAGTACTTC. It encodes CASSQDWLASGTQYF.

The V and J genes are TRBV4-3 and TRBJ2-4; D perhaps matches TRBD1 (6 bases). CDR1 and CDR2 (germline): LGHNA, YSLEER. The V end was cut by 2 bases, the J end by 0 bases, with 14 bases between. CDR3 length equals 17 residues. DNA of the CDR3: TGCGCCAGCAGCCAAACCCAGGGGCTTCTAGCCAAAAACATTCAGTACTTC. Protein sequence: CASSQTQGLLAKNIQYF.

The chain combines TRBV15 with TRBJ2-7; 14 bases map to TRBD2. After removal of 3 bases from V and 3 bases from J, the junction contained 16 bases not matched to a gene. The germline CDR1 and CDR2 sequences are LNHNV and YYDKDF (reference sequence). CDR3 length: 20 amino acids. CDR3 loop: CATSSSLYGTSGRESYEQYF. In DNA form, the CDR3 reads TGTGCCACCAGCAGTAGTTTATACGGGACTAGCGGGAGAGAAAGCTACGAGCAGTACTTC.

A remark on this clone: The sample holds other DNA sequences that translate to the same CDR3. The CDR3 sequence is CASSLGQIYEQYF. Here the CDR3 DNA reads TGTGCCAGCAGCTTGGGACAGATCTACGAGCAGTACTTC. The chain combines TRBV7-2 with TRBJ2-7; 7 bases align to TRBD1. Germline V gene sequence: CDR1 SGHTA, CDR2 FQGNSA. There are 13 residues in the CDR3. Trimming cost V 3 bases and J 3 bases; bases outside gene matches: 2. Variable domain in full (rest from reference TRBV7-2 and TRBJ2-7): GAGVSQSPSNKVTEKGKDVELRCDPISGHTALYWYRQSLGQGLEFLIYFQGNSAPDKSGLPSDRFSAERTGGSVSTLTIQRTQQEDSAVYLCASSLGQIYEQYFGPGTRLTVT.

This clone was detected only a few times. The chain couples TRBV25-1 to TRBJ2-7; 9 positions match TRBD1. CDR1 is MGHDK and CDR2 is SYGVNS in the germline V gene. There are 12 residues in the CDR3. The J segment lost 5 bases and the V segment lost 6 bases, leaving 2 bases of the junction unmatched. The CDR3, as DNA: TGTGCCAGCAGACGGACAGGGGACGAGCAGTACTTC. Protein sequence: CASRRTGDEQYF.

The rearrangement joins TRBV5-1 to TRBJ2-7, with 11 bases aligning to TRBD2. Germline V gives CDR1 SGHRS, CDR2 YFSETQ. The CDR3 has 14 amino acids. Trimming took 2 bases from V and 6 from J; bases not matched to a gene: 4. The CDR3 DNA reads TGCGCCAGCAGCTTTAGCGGGAGGGCACTCGAGCAGTACTTC. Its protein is CASSFSGRALEQYF.

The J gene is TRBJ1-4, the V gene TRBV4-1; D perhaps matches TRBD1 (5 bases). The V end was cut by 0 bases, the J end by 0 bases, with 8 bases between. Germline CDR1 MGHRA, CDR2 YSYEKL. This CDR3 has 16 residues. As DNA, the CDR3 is TGCGCCAGCAGCCAAGACAGGGTGACAACTAATGAAAAACTGTTTTTT. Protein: CASSQDRVTTNEKLFF.

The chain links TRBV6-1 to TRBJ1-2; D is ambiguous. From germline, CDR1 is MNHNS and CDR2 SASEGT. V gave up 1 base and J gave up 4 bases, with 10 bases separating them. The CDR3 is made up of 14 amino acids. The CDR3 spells CASSEVLPRYGYTF. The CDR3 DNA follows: TGTGCCAGCAGTGAAGTTCTACCGCGCTATGGCTACACCTTC.